The clone carrying this TCR beta chain was found once. Its target is unknown. Losses at the gene ends were 7 bases for V and 3 bases for J; bases not matched to a gene: 8. The germline gives CDR1 SGHRS, CDR2 YFSETQ. The CDR3 covers 15 residues. Generated by immunoSEQ multiplex PCR, the TCRdb table keeps only in-frame clones and is missing some. The table records 90,000 to 100,000 clones, about 96% of them present only once. These data originate in a study of OX40 agonist ivuxolimab in advanced cancers. Study background: Mean age about 60 years, range about 20 to 90; 82.7% male.

General study results and limits: There were, on average, more expanded clones in CD8+ T cells than in CD4+. The study observed clonal expansion of CD4+ and CD8+ blood T cells by week 6 at 0.1 to 3.0 mg/kg.

Sampled blood was obtained at baseline, cycle 4 day 1, and cycle 7 day 1. The source material was CD4+ or CD8+ T cells sorted from blood, sampled in a trial of the OX40 agonist ivuxolimab. The source of this sequence is an adult with an advanced solid tumor such as melanoma, head and neck, liver or kidney cancer. The J gene is TRBJ1-3, the V gene TRBV5-1; 9 positions match TRBD1. The CDR3 sequence is CASSVTGGGGNTIYF. The CDR3 DNA reads TGCGCCAGCTCCGTTACAGGGGGCGGTGGAAACACCATATATTTT.